Shown below are 22 T cell receptor beta chains from a single sample sequenced in a study of human T cells and chemical hapten exposure. Each CDR3 protein is one row after TCRdb ran MiXCR on the RACE reads. Of some 83,000 distinct CDR3 sequences listed, around 10% are singletons. The sample's time point: patch test 1, 2 weeks after DPC sensitization. This sample's treatment: therapeutic diphenylcyclopropenone sensitization with weekly scalp DPC. The material was whole blood, obtained in connection with sensitization to the hapten diphenylcyclopropenone (DPC). Every receptor here comes from a woman aged 45-65 years with alopecia areata. Some clones in this sample may be carry-over from other donors' samples.

This clonotype showed up just a few times. CDR3 protein: CASSLESGRAVGYNEQFF. The DNA of the CDR3 is TGCGCCAGCAGCTTGGAGAGCGGGAGGGCCGTCGGGTACAATGAGCAGTTCTTC. The V call is TRBV5-1, the J call TRBJ2-1, with TRBD2 identical over 10 bases. CDR3 size: 18 residues. Germline V gene data show CDR1 as SGHRS and CDR2 as YFSETQ. The junction had 10 bases not matched to a gene; V was cut back by 0 bases and J by 4 bases. The full variable domain, its missing parts supplied by reference TRBV5-1 and TRBJ2-1, is KAGVTQTPRYLIKTRGQQVTLSCSPISGHRSVSWYQQTPGQGLQFLFEYFSETQRNKGNFPGRFSGRQFSNSRSEMNVSTLELGDSALYLCASSLESGRAVGYNEQFFGPGTRLTVL.

This clonotype was counted many times. This chain connects TRBV11-2 to TRBJ1-4; TRBD1 might be the D (5 bases). This CDR3 comprises 15 residues. Trimming took 0 bases from V and 7 from J, leaving 12 bases between them. Germline CDR1 SGHAT, CDR2 FQNNGV. The CDR3 DNA sequence: TGTGCCAGCAGCTTAGATCGGAGGGGTCGTGAAAAACTGTTTTTT. Amino acid sequence: CASSLDRRGREKLFF.

The sample holds many counts of this clonotype. CDR3 sequence: CASSPGTSGTLQETQYF. DNA for the CDR3: TGTGCCAGCAGCCCAGGGACTAGCGGGACCCTCCAAGAGACCCAGTACTTC. The J gene is TRBJ2-5, the V gene TRBV7-9; 13 positions agree with TRBD2. Germline-derived CDR1 and CDR2 are SEHNR and FQNEAQ (reference sequence). Losses at the gene ends were 5 bases for V and 1 base for J; bases not matched to a gene: 7. CDR3 length: 17 residues.

This clonotype showed up many times. The chain links TRBV29-1 to TRBJ1-4; 10 bases match TRBD1. In germline, CDR1 is SQVTM, CDR2 ANQGSEA. This CDR3 comprises 13 residues. V was clipped by 4 bases and J by 8 bases; unmatched bases: 4. CDR3 DNA sequence: TGCAGCGTTGCGGACAGGGGGATAGAAAAACTGTTTTTT. It translates to CSVADRGIEKLFF.

V and J are TRBV29-1 and TRBJ2-2; possibly TRBD1 for D (5 bases). The V end was cut by 6 bases, the J end by 1 base, with 9 bases between. The CDR3 is 13 amino acids. The germline gives CDR1 SQVTM, CDR2 ANQGSEA. CDR3 loop: CSVRTGNTGELFF. The CDR3 coding sequence is TGCAGCGTGAGAACAGGGAACACCGGGGAGCTGTTTTTT.

The rearrangement joins TRBV10-2 to TRBJ2-5; D is unclear. Per germline, CDR1 WSHSY and CDR2 SAAADI. With 0 bases removed from V and 4 bases from J, the gap between germline ends came to 6 bases. The CDR3 contains 13 residues. The CDR3 nucleotides are TGCGCCAGCAGTGAGTCGACGGGAGAGACCCAGTACTTC. Amino acids: CASSESTGETQYF.

This chain links TRBV18 with TRBJ2-3, with 8 bases matching TRBD2. CDR1 and CDR2 from the germline V gene are KGHSH and LQKENI. There are 14 residues in the CDR3. V gave up 8 bases and J gave up 0 bases; unmatched junction bases: 4. Here the CDR3 DNA reads TGTGCCAGCCCCCGGGAGGGTAGCACAGATACGCAGTATTTT. It translates to CASPREGSTDTQYF.

A few counts support this clonotype. This chain joins TRBV18 and TRBJ1-2, with D possibly TRBD1 on 6 matching bases. CDR1 and CDR2 (germline): KGHSH, LQKENI. The CDR3 has 13 residues. V gave up 2 bases and J gave up 13 bases, with 17 bases separating them. The CDR3: CASSPFIRDISTF. CDR3 DNA sequence: TGTGCCAGCTCACCATTTATACGGGACATCTCCACCTTC. The full variable domain, rest sourced from reference TRBV18 and TRBJ1-2, is NAGVMQNPRHLVRRRGQEARLRCSPMKGHSHVYWYRQLPEEGLKFMVYLQKENIIDESGMPKERFSAEFPKEGPSILRIQQVVRGDSAAYFCASSPFIRDISTFGSGTRLTVV.

Ten or more counts support this clonotype. The gene calls are TRBV10-3 and TRBJ1-2; D call uncertain. The V end lost 3 bases, the J end lost 0 bases, and 5 bases lay between the germline ends. The CDR3 has 13 amino acids. CDR1 is ENHRY and CDR2 is SYGVKD in the germline V gene. The CDR3 bases are TGTGCCATCAGTGACCCTGCTAACTATGGCTACACCTTC. Its translation is CAISDPANYGYTF.

This clonotype was observed a handful of times. The chain carries TRBV12-3 or TRBV12-4 and TRBJ1-5, with 10 bases matching TRBD1. The CDR3 spans 13 residues. Losses at the gene ends were 5 bases for V and 9 bases for J; bases not matched to a gene: 4. The CDR3 region is CASSQTGGRPQHF. The CDR3 DNA follows: TGTGCCAGCAGTCAGACAGGGGGCAGGCCCCAGCATTTT.

Many counts were recorded for this clonotype. The chain recombines TRBV12-3 or TRBV12-4 with TRBJ1-1; no clear D gene. This CDR3 has 13 residues. Trimming pared 4 bases from V and 1 base from J, leaving 7 bases between. CDR3 bases: TGTGCCAGCAGTTCTCGAGGGAACACTGAAGCTTTCTTT. It codes for CASSSRGNTEAFF.

J is TRBJ2-7 and V is TRBV20-1, with D possibly matching TRBD2 (6 bases). The CDR3 length is 13 residues. Trimming left V 3 bases short and J 5 bases short, with 14 bases between. Germline CDR1 DFQATT, CDR2 SNEGSKA (reference sequence). CDR3 region: CSASGRSSHEQYF. The CDR3 nucleotides are TGCAGTGCTAGCGGGAGATCAAGTCACGAGCAGTACTTC.

In nucleotides, the CDR3 is TGTGCCACCCTGACAGGGGCGTTTGAGCAGTACTTC. It is translated as CATLTGAFEQYF. The chain carries TRBV28 and TRBJ2-7; 8 bases line up with TRBD1. The CDR3 is 12 amino acids. The germline gives CDR1 MDHEN, CDR2 SYDVKM. V lost 10 bases and J lost 7; bases outside the gene matches: 9.

This chain connects TRBV28 to TRBJ1-2; unclear D gene. The germline CDR1 and CDR2 sequences are MDHEN and SYDVKM. This CDR3 comprises 16 residues. Trimming took 6 bases from V and 3 from J, leaving 20 bases between them. In DNA, the CDR3 is TGTGCCAGCAGATCCCCTCCGGGCTCCGCGGACTATGGCTACACCTTC. Its translation is CASRSPPGSADYGYTF.

Of note for this clonotype: With a much larger clone just one base away, this may be a read error. The chain has TRBV6-2 or TRBV6-3 and TRBJ2-1; 11 bases agree with TRBD1. Germline V gene lookup returns CDR1 MNHEY and CDR2 SVGEGT. This CDR3 spans 18 amino acids. As DNA, the CDR3 is TGTGCCAGCAGGCCCGGACAGGGGGCGATAAAACTAGCGGGTGAGCTGTTCTTC. Protein sequence: CASRPGQGAIKLAGELFF.

This clonotype was picked up many times. The CDR3 DNA sequence: TGCAGCGTTGAAGACCGACCCTATGGCTACACCTTC. Translating gives CSVEDRPYGYTF. The chain employs TRBV29-1 and TRBJ1-2; D is ambiguous. V lost 0 bases, J lost 4 bases, and 6 bases lay in between. The CDR3 has 12 amino acids. Per the germline V gene, CDR1 is SQVTM and CDR2 is ANQGSEA.

This rearrangement joins TRBV3-1 to TRBJ1-5; D call uncertain. The CDR3 loop spans 16 amino acids. CDR1 is LGHDT and CDR2 is YNNKEL in the germline V gene (reference sequence). V was shortened by 1 base and J by 2 bases, with 12 bases between the two germline ends. The chain's CDR3 is CASSQGGRGGNQPQHF. CDR3 nucleotide sequence: TGTGCCAGCAGCCAAGGAGGACGAGGAGGCAATCAGCCCCAGCATTTT.

This sequence joins TRBV29-1 and TRBJ2-4, with 11 bases that match TRBD1. Trimming removed 6 bases from V and 7 bases from J; junction bases left unmatched: 5. Germline V gene lookup returns CDR1 SQVTM and CDR2 ANQGSEA. The CDR3 is 13 residues long. DNA for the CDR3: TGCAGCGTCGGACAGGGGGCCGGCAACATTCAGTACTTC. It translates to CSVGQGAGNIQYF.

The table lists this clonotype with a few counts. The chain uses TRBV7-9 and TRBJ1-1, with a possible D match to TRBD1 (6 bases). Germline values: CDR1 SEHNR, CDR2 FQNEAQ (reference sequence). The CDR3 loop spans 14 amino acids. The V end lost 5 bases, the J end lost 4 bases, and 14 bases lay between the germline ends. In nucleotides, the CDR3 is TGTGCCAGCAGCCCAGGGCACAGGGCCACTGAAGCTTTCTTT. This gives the protein CASSPGHRATEAFF.

The chain links TRBV29-1 to TRBJ1-1; D is undetermined. Between the trimmed V and J ends, which lost 4 bases and 5 bases, there was a span of 5 bases. Germline V CDR1 and CDR2: SQVTM, ANQGSEA. CDR3 length: 10 residues. CDR3 DNA: TGCAGCGTTGCAGAAACTGAAGCTTTCTTT. This translates into CSVAETEAFF. The full variable domain, completed using reference TRBV29-1 and TRBJ1-1, is SAVISQKPSRDICQRGTSLTIQCQVDSQVTMMFWYRQQPGQSLTLIATANQGSEATYESGFVIDKFPISRPNLTFSTLTVSNMSPEDSSIYLCSVAETEAFFGQGTRLTVV.

The rearrangement uses TRBV28 and TRBJ2-7; D not resolved. Per the germline V gene, CDR1 is MDHEN and CDR2 is SYDVKM. V lost 5 bases to trimming and J lost 3 bases, with 8 bases between them. CDR3 size: 12 residues. CDR3 protein: CASSSLLYEQYF. The CDR3 bases are TGTGCCAGCAGTAGCCTCCTCTACGAGCAGTACTTC.

This clonotype was counted only a few times. V usage is TRBV5-4 and J usage is TRBJ1-6; D might be TRBD1 (5 bases). Trimming removed 2 bases at V and 10 bases at J, with 13 bases between. From germline, CDR1 is SGHNT and CDR2 YYREEE (reference sequence). CDR3 length equals 14 residues. The CDR3 protein is CASSFRGAGSPLHF. The CDR3 bases are TGTGCCAGCAGCTTTCGGGGCGCAGGATCACCCCTCCACTTT.